Included here is one TCR beta chain sequence, with context. Its antigen is still unknown. This entry comes from a study of T cell responses to AZD1222 COVID-19 vaccine. Analyses pooled second doses at about 4 or about 12 weeks. Profiled with immunoSEQ multiplex PCR; TCRdb holds only in-frame clones, not every one. Found here are about 120,000 clones, about 92% of them singletons; the top ten hold 4% to 6%. Study outcomes and limitations: Sampled repertoires all dated from after the peak T cell response. Vaccine-associated CD4 TCRs ranged over spike, dominating at 160-218 and 743-854. Only a handful of AZD1222 recipients were seropositive at baseline.

CDR1 is SQVTM, CDR2 ANQGSEA, per germline. The CDR3 consists of 18 residues. After removal of 2 bases from V and 0 bases from J, the junction contained 13 bases not matched to a gene. The source of this sequence is an adult who received the AZD1222 COVID-19 vaccine. The gene calls are TRBV29-1 and TRBJ2-1; the match to TRBD2 covers 7 bases. Specimen: peripheral blood, collected 28 days after the second AZD1222 dose. CDR3 protein: CSVEKRGSGRSSYNEQFF. For the CDR3, the DNA is TGCAGCGTTGAAAAAAGAGGTAGCGGGCGGAGCTCCTACAATGAGCAGTTCTTC.